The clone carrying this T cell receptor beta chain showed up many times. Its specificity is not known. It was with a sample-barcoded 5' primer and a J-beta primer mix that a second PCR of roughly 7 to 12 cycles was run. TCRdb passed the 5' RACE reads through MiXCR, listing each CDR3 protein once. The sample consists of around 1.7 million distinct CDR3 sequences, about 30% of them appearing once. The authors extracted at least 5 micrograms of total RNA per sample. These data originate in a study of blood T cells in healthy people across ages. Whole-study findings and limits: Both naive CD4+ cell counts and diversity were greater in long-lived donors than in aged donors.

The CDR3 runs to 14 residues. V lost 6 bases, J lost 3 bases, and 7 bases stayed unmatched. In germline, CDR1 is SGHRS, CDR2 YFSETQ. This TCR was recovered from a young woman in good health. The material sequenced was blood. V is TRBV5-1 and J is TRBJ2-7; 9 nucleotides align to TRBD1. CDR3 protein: CASTRTGESYEQYF. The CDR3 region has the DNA TGCGCCAGCACTCGGACAGGGGAGAGCTACGAGCAGTACTTC.